This TCR beta chain comes out of a study of blood T cell repertoires in COVID-19 (dated by TCRdb to about 2020). With regard to the full study: Collaborator samples came from the United States, Italy and Spain and covered acute and convalescent phases of COVID-19. The dataset comprised deeply sampled blood TCRbeta repertoires from subjects exposed to, actively infected with, or recovered from COVID-19. Where HLA class I and class II types were available, the types were taken from metadata supplied by the sample provider, not from assay-based typing. A freely available public database, intended as a resource for researchers studying the immune response to SARS-CoV-2, is where the repertoires were released. The prospective study material was composed of cDNA or gDNA derived from T cells, B-cell-depleted T cells, or PBMCs. Nearly every sample came with metadata listing a de-identified subject ID, COVID-19 status, age in years and sex. Samples came from the ongoing ImmuneRACE study (first 160 participants) plus 1,254 subjects from 6 global collaborators.

Each collaborating institution followed its own protocols to collect whole blood in K2EDTA tubes. For TCRbeta analysis, collaborators shipped samples as frozen whole blood, isolated PBMCs, or DNA extracted from either of those sample types. Via the germline V gene, CDR1 is SQVTM and CDR2 ANQGSEA. The CDR3 contains 14 residues, cysteine and phenylalanine counted. Left in the record is the CDR3 DNA by itself, 42 bases read in frame from the first base. V and J are truncated by 7 bases and 2 bases respectively, leaving an intervening sequence of 16 bases. As to this clone: This receptor's antigen is unknown. Base qualities are not provided; no much larger clone lies one nucleotide away.

The immunoSEQ Assay, a bias-controlled multiplex PCR, was used to amplify TCRbeta CDR3 regions from genomic DNA. Turning to the authors' computational methods: The number of nucleated cells in each sample was estimated by amplification of reference gene primers within the assay. To quantify the absolute abundance of each unique TCRbeta CDR3 rearrangement, sequence reads were collapsed and filtered. Productive Simpson clonality was computed per sample as the square root of Simpson's diversity index over productive rearrangements. What TCRdb holds here is the immuneACCESS table cut down to in-frame rearrangements. Part of the clones is not present; checked against another copy, under half of the missing clones reflect an unresolved V gene, and the others are unexplained. From that table come the V and J calls and clone size; the DNA was used to work out D and trimming. This sample has around 200,000 clones in its table, and approximately 85% of those were observed once. Together, the top ten hold more than 2.5% of the sample.

The research as a whole found: How much clinical and demographic metadata was included differed by source and by participant, and the metadata was provided uncurated.

This receptor was identified in a man in his 60s with acute or convalescent COVID-19. The chain couples TRBV29-1 to TRBJ2-3, with the D gene not confidently named. The sequenced material came from peripheral blood. The nucleotide sequence is TGCAGCGACCTTAATCCCGCGGCCACAGATACGCAGTATTTT. It is translated as CSDLNPAATDTQYF.